The text below deals with one T cell receptor beta chain. This clonotype was found many times. What this receptor recognizes is not known. No much larger clone is present one base from it, and per-base qualities are unavailable. The germline V gene specifies SNHLY as CDR1 and FYNNEI as CDR2. The CDR3 contains 15 residues, cysteine and phenylalanine counted. Here the CDR3 DNA is all that survives: 45 bases in frame from base 1. Trimming takes 8 bases from V and 2 bases from J, and the germline ends sit 13 bases apart. The time point label of this sample denotes: persistent/refractory GD, antithyroid drugs over 5 years with positive TRAb. For both TCR sequencing and RNA sequencing, RNA was extracted from PBMCs using TRIzol. The diagnosis of Graves' disease followed American Thyroid Association guidelines. Recruitment of patients was carried out at an endocrinology department in Xi'an, China. From each patient, 8 to 10 milliliters of peripheral blood was collected into an EDTA anticoagulant tube. Ficoll Paque Plus density gradient separation was used to isolate PBMCs, and no further T cell sorting was performed. An Agilent 2100 Bioanalyzer and agarose gel were used to check RNA quality, while a NanoDrop 2000 measured RNA concentration.

Preparation of the library involved multiplex PCR. Sequencing was performed on an Illumina HiSeq 4000. To build TCR beta libraries, CDR3 regions were amplified by Arm-PCR using iRepertoire HTBI primers. Gel purification was performed on PCR products prior to sequencing. The authors' analysis ran thus. Gene usage analysis of CDR3 amino acid clonotypes relied on the roughly 60 TRBV and more than twelve TRBJ segments identified across samples. Filtered high-quality paired reads were merged into contigs using COPE and FqMerger. BLAST was used to align contigs to IMGT TRBV, TRBD and TRBJ reference genes, and CDR3 was defined according to IMGT. Any clonotype with a frequency above 0.1% was classified as a highly expanded clone. Shannon entropy served as the measure of repertoire diversity, while the Gini coefficient captured V-J evenness. A clonotype was considered public if more than one individual shared it. Clones were called with MiXCR by TCRdb after fastp trimmed the public reads at Q25, and only in-frame beta chains were retained. Records with the same CDR3 protein are collapsed into one entry carrying the most frequent genes and DNA. The V and J calls come from TCRdb's annotation, not from the publication. The sample includes roughly 430,000 distinct CDR3 sequences, with under 25% observed a single time. The biggest ten clones account for 13% to 15% of the sample.

This sample was taken from a study of regulatory T cells in long-lasting Graves disease (dated by TCRdb to the early 2020s). About the full investigation: Persistent Graves' disease was defined as persistently positive TSH receptor autoantibodies together with antithyroid drug treatment for over 5 years. Persistent Graves' disease patients were compared with newly diagnosed Graves' disease patients by peripheral blood TCR sequencing and RNA sequencing. The study was conducted in China and was registered as a clinical trial. TCR sequencing covered 13 persistent and some 20 newly diagnosed Graves' disease patients, around 35 samples in total. On average, persistent Graves' disease patients in the clinical cohort had been on antithyroid drugs for about 10 years. Broad study findings and their caveats: Sequencing and analysis were limited to the TCR beta chain. Lower TCR Shannon entropy and fewer highly expanded clones were observed in persistent Graves' disease patients than in newly diagnosed patients, which suggested clonal expansion. Persistent patients shared more public clonotypes among themselves (around 2,800) than newly diagnosed patients did (about 970). Persistent disease showed preferential use of TRBV28, TRBJ1-2 and TRBJ2-5, whereas newly diagnosed disease favored TRBV20-1 and TRBJ2-1. The small sample size was acknowledged by the authors as a limitation that may reduce accuracy. Peripheral blood alone was examined, since thyroid tissue, which constituted the primary lesion, could not be accessed.

Sample: peripheral blood mononuclear cells (PBMCs), taken when the disease was refractory, from a patient treated with antithyroid drugs. The clonotype was recovered from a female donor with Graves disease. Rearrangement joined TRBV2 to TRBJ2-6; the D segment could be TRBD2, given 6 matching bases. The DNA is as follows: TGTGCCAGCCGTGCGACGGGAGCTGGGGCCAACGTCCTGACTTTC. Translated, it gives CASRATGAGANVLTF.